This TCR beta chain was profiled in a study of siplizumab effects on memory and regulatory T cells. Study-level points and caveats: Most proliferating CD4+ or CD8+ clones, roughly 75-96%, had no naive or memory assignment. Proliferating Tregs taken from siplizumab cultures were not shown to have a confirmed suppressive function.

V shed 2 bases and J shed 6 bases, with 17 bases lying between them. Germline CDR1 and CDR2: GTSNPN and SVGIG (reference sequence). This CDR3 spans 15 amino acids. Comment on this clone: No antigen is known for it.

Each sample had some 100,000 TCR templates assayed. Method: immunoSEQ multiplex PCR; TCRdb's copy keeps in-frame clones and lacks some. The sample yields under 130,000 clones, 93% seen once. This rearrangement joins TRBV30 to TRBJ1-5; no firm D call. The TCR originated in a human donor in good health. The sequenced material came from CD4+ T cells sorted from blood. The CDR3 region is CAWSHPRLRGQPQHF. In nucleotides, the CDR3 is TGTGCCTGGAGTCACCCCAGACTGCGGGGTCAGCCCCAGCATTTT.